This TCR beta chain was sequenced for a study of STAT3 mutations in large granular lymphocyte leukemia. The protocol was immunoSEQ multiplex PCR, while the TCRdb copy is restricted to in-frame clones and leaves out a portion. Among 35,000 or so clones listed, approximately 91% were seen once. General study results and limits: Every T-LGLL patient had at least one immunodominant TCRbeta clonotype.

CDR3 length: 13 amino acids. Per the germline V gene, CDR1 is GTSNPN and CDR2 is SVGIG (reference sequence). The V gene lost 0 bases and the J gene lost 6 bases, with 10 bases spanning the gap. In the case of this clone: Antigen: not known.

The rearrangement links TRBV30 to TRBJ2-3; no firm D call. This clonotype was sampled from a human donor with T large granular lymphocyte leukemia. Some clones in this sample may be carry-over from other donors' samples. The sequenced material came from PBMCs. CDR3 nucleotides: TGTGCCTGGAGTGTGTTGGGGAAGGATACGCAGTATTTT. This gives the protein CAWSVLGKDTQYF.